This T cell receptor (beta chain) came from a study of a mutant IDH1 vaccine in newly diagnosed glioma. The repertoire was sequenced with immunoSEQ multiplex PCR; TCRdb's copy has only in-frame clones and lacks some. The table records approximately 31,000 clones, around 80% of them present only once. The CDR3 is 11 amino acids. V was pared by 4 bases and J by 6 bases, with 3 bases between. Germline V gives CDR1 KGHSH, CDR2 LQKENI. General study findings and limits: Pseudoprogression seemed unrelated to changes in top peripheral T cell clonotypes.

Specified time point: week 35, safety follow-up. Vaccination used 300 ug of mutant IDH1 20-mer peptide per dose, with topical imiquimod. With regard to this clone: Its antigen is unknown.

The sequencing here drew on PBMCs, taken from a glioma patient whose treatment included an IDH1 peptide vaccine. The source is a woman younger than 35 with glioma. This chain joins TRBV18 and TRBJ2-2; D unresolved. The chain's CDR3 is CASSRSGELFF. CDR3 DNA sequence: TGTGCCAGCTCACGATCCGGGGAGCTGTTTTTT.